The subject of this entry is one T cell receptor beta chain. Antigen specificity is unknown. Sequenced samples came from active juvenile idiopathic arthritis patients. This sample stems from a study of circulating and synovial CD4+ cells in juvenile arthritis. Some clones are missing from TCRdb's copy, which holds only in-frame ones; the method was immunoSEQ multiplex PCR. The table includes about 32,000 clones, just under 95% detected once. Broader study findings: T cell genome counts differed by at least an order of magnitude between CPL and CD4 samples.

CDR1 and CDR2 (germline): SGHAT, FQNNGV. The CDR3 is 15 amino acids. V was cut by 2 bases and J by 0 bases, with 7 bases left in between. The sequence was collected from a human donor with juvenile idiopathic arthritis. The sample consisted of CD4+ T cells from blood. This chain joins TRBV11-2 and TRBJ2-2; possible D gene TRBD1, 5 bases. CDR3 sequence (DNA): TGTGCCAGCAGCTTAACAGGCCCGAACACCGGGGAGCTGTTTTTT. Amino acid sequence: CASSLTGPNTGELFF.